This T cell receptor beta chain was sequenced for a study of blood T cell repertoires in COVID-19. Study at large: T cells, B-cell-depleted T cells, or PBMCs supplied cDNA or gDNA.

This CDR3 has 16 amino acids. The V gene end was trimmed by 3 bases and the J gene end by 4 bases; junction bases not matched to a gene: 9. CDR1 and CDR2 from the germline V gene are LGHDT and YNNKEL (reference sequence). In the original workflow: Amplification with reference gene primers provided the estimates of nucleated cell counts. Libraries were prepared by immunoSEQ multiplex PCR; TCRdb keeps only in-frame clonotypes and omits some of them. Clone size and V and J calls were adopted from that table, with D and trimming inferred from the DNA. The table includes 55,000 or so clones, around nine tenths detected once.

This TCR derives from a man in his 60s with active COVID-19. Sequenced material: peripheral blood. V is TRBV3-1 (or the pseudogene TRBV3-2) and J is TRBJ1-5; 7 bases line up with TRBD1. The CDR3 sequence: CASSQGRQGGNQPQHF. The DNA of the CDR3 is TGTGCCAGCAGCCAGGGTCGACAGGGAGGAAATCAGCCCCAGCATTTT.